Listed here are 14 T cell receptor beta chains from one sample, sequenced in a study of tumor-infiltrating lymphocytes in primary liver carcinoma. The template, 500 ng total RNA, yielded TCR beta cDNA made with a constant-region primer. Generation of the TCR beta libraries relied on three nested multiplex PCR rounds using slightly modified ARM-PCR. Use of TRBV1-TRBV30 forward primers with a C-beta reverse primer characterized the first two PCR rounds, which lasted around 11 cycles each. TCRdb independently ran MiXCR on the multiplex PCR reads; one entry per CDR3 protein. Of 95,000 to 150,000 distinct CDR3 sequences detected, under 65% appear once; the ten largest clones hold around 8.2%. Investigators took RNA and DNA out together from 20-30 mg of unsorted bulk tissue. Sequenced input: liver tumor tissue from sampling region 3. Noted subset: tumor region T3, left-lateral pole. The origin of the receptors is a woman aged 55-69 years with primary liver carcinoma and hepatitis B virus infection.

This clonotype has only one observation. One junction end does not reproduce the germline sequence, and a read error may be involved. This chain joins TRBV11-3 and TRBJ2-1, with TRBD2 matching 10 bases. The CDR3 contains 17 residues. Looked up from germline, CDR1 is SGHNT and CDR2 is YENEEA. CDR3 residues: CASSLSSGLAAHNEQFF. Here the CDR3 DNA reads TGTGCCAGCAGCTTAAGTTCCGGACTAGCGGCCCACAATGAGCAATTCTTC.

This clonotype was seen a few times. A read error may be the cause here, since a much bigger clone is one base away. The rearrangement joins TRBV6-6 to TRBJ2-1; 8 bases line up with TRBD2. This CDR3 region has 16 residues. V was clipped by 11 bases and J by 2 bases; unmatched bases: 14. Germline assignment: CDR1 MNHNY and CDR2 SVGAGI (reference sequence). CDR3 loop: CAGTPGGGTAYNEQFF. The CDR3 DNA sequence: TGTGCCGGCACACCGGGCGGGGGGACGGCCTACAATGAGCAGTTCTTC.

With respect to this clonotype: This could be a read error, since a much larger clone is one nucleotide away. V usage is TRBV30 and J usage is TRBJ2-1; 10 positions match TRBD2. Germline CDR1 and CDR2: GTSNPN and SVGIG (reference sequence). The CDR3 extends over 16 amino acids. The CDR3 DNA reads as TGTGCCTGGAGTGAGGGGAGCGGGAGGGCCTGGGGTGAGCACTTCTTC. It translates to CAWSEGSGRAWGEHFF.

Regarding this clonotype: Since a much larger clone is just one base distant, this may be a read error. V usage is TRBV4-1 and J usage is TRBJ1-3, with 7 bases fitting TRBD1. The CDR3 covers 16 residues. Germline V gene sequence: CDR1 MGHRA, CDR2 YSYEKL. DNA for the CDR3: TGCGCCAGCAGCCAAGGCGGGACAGTCTCTGGAAGCACCATATATTTT. This codes for CASSQGGTVSGSTIYF.

Worth noting for this clonotype: The junction does not match germline at one end; this may be a read error. The V and J genes are TRBV29-1 and TRBJ2-3, with a tentative D call TRBD1 (5 bases). CDR3 length: 15 residues. Germline CDR1 and CDR2: SQVTM and ANQGSEA. The CDR3 DNA reads TGCGGCGTCCAGTCGACAGAAGCTAGCACAGATACGCAGTATTTT. Amino acid sequence: CGVQSTEASTDTQYF.

This clonotype came up once. One end of the junction fails to match germline, which may point to a read error. The J gene is TRBJ1-3, the V gene TRBV11-2; D remains ambiguous. This CDR3 contains 16 residues. Germline lookup yields CDR1 SGHAT and CDR2 FQNNGV. The CDR3 spells CGSSLVALSSGNTIYF. As DNA, the CDR3 is TGTGGCAGCAGCTTAGTGGCCTTAAGTTCTGGAAACACCATATATTTT.

About this clonotype itself: At one boundary the junction diverges from the germline segment, which might be a read error. The chain joins TRBV6-5 to TRBJ2-7; TRBD2 matches at 9 bases. Germline V gene lookup returns CDR1 MNHEY and CDR2 SVGAGI. The CDR3 runs 14 residues. The CDR3 sequence: CASSSSGASYEQYF. Written as DNA, the CDR3 is TGTGCCAGCAGTTCTAGCGGGGCAAGCTACGAGCAGTATTTC.

Points on this clonotype: At one of its ends the junction is not consistent with the germline gene, which may arise from a read error. This chain joins TRBV28 and TRBJ2-7; TRBD2 agrees at 14 bases. The CDR3 is made up of 14 amino acids. Per germline, CDR1 MDHEN and CDR2 SYDVKM. This chain's CDR3 is CASSLPTSGRALTF. CDR3 DNA: TGTGCCAGCAGTTTACCGACTAGCGGGAGGGCCCTTACCTTC.

The CDR3 protein is CVSWGLAGNDEQFF. The DNA for the CDR3 is TGTGTGTCATGGGGACTAGCGGGAAATGATGAGCAGTTCTTC. The chain carries TRBV6-5 and TRBJ2-1, with 13 bases identical to TRBD2. Germline CDR1 is MNHEY and CDR2 is SVGAGI. The CDR3 has 14 amino acids.

This clonotype was counted ten times or more. The gene calls are TRBV12-3 or TRBV12-4 and TRBJ2-5; 8 bases agree with TRBD1. The V gene end was trimmed by 6 bases and the J gene end by 5 bases; junction bases not matched to a gene: 5. This CDR3 is built from 13 residues. CDR3 protein: CASRDRVGETQYF. DNA for the CDR3: TGTGCCAGCAGGGACAGGGTAGGCGAGACCCAGTACTTC.

Turning to this clonotype: This sequence may be a read error, since a much larger clone differs from it by one base. V and J are TRBV5-6 and TRBJ2-7; 9 bases line up with TRBD1. The CDR3 extends over 13 amino acids. The germline V gene has CDR1 SGHDT and CDR2 YYEEEE. The CDR3 reads CGSSPGQGVGQYF. The CDR3 bases are TGTGGCAGCAGCCCGGGACAGGGCGTCGGGCAGTACTTC.

Concerning this clonotype: The germline gene is not matched at one end of the junction; a read error may be the cause. The chain uses TRBV6-5 and TRBJ2-7; perhaps TRBD2 as D (5 bases). Germline CDR1 and CDR2: MNHEY and SVGAGI. CDR3 length: 13 residues. The CDR3 here is CVSSPGVRYEQYF. Here the CDR3 DNA reads TGTGTCAGCAGTCCCGGGGTTCGTTACGAGCAGTACTTC.

CDR3 residues: CASSHPSFQETQYF. CDR3 DNA sequence: TGCGCCAGCAGCCATCCATCCTTCCAAGAGACCCAGTACTTC. The chain combines TRBV5-1 with TRBJ2-5; D call uncertain. This CDR3 contains 14 residues. In germline, CDR1 is SGHRS, CDR2 YFSETQ. Trimming left V 4 bases short and J 1 base short, with 11 bases between.

V and J are TRBV19 and TRBJ2-3; TRBD1 agrees at 10 bases. The CDR3 extends over 14 amino acids. The V gene's germline CDR1 is LNHDA and CDR2 SQIVND (reference sequence). The V segment lost 10 bases and the J segment 6 bases; nucleotides outside the gene matches: 10. The DNA of the CDR3 is TGTGCCATAGCGGACAGGGGGAAATCCGATACGCAGTATTTT. Amino acids: CAIADRGKSDTQYF.